This TCR beta chain originates from a study of T cell responses to AZD1222 COVID-19 vaccine. Germline CDR1 is MGHRA and CDR2 is YSYEKL. CDR3 length equals 18 residues. V shed 0 bases, J shed 6 bases, and the junction held 11 bases outside the gene matches. Study-wide results and caveats: Only a handful of AZD1222 recipients, about six in all, had baseline seropositivity. White British donors predominated, females outnumbered males, and clonal diversity was possibly underestimated. Dominant CD4 TCR responses targeted spike regions 160-218 and 743-854.

Note on this clone: Its antigen is unknown.

The protocol was immunoSEQ multiplex PCR, while the TCRdb copy is restricted to in-frame clones and leaves out a portion. This table has about 140,000 clones, approximately 93% appearing once. The clonotype was recovered from an adult who had recovered from COVID-19. V usage is TRBV4-1 and J usage is TRBJ2-2; 9 bases map to TRBD2. Sequencing used peripheral blood, obtained after recovery from COVID-19. As DNA, the CDR3 is TGCGCCAGCAGCCAAGACTACCTTAGCGGGAGTGGGCCCGGGGAGCTGTTTTTT. Encoded protein: CASSQDYLSGSGPGELFF.